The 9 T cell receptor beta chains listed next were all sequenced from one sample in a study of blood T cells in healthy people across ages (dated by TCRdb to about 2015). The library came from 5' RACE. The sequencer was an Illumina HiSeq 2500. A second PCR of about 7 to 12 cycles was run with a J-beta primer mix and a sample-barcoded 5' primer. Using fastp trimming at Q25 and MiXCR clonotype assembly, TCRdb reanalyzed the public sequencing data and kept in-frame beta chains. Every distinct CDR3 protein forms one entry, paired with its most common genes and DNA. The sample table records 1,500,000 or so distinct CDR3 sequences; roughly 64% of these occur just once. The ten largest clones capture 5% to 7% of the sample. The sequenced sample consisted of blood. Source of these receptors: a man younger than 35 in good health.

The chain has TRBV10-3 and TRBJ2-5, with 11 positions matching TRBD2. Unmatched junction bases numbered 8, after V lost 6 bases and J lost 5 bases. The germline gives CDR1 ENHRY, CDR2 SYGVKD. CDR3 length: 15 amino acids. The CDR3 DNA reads TGTGCCATCAGCTTAGCGGGGGGGCCCGATGAGACCCAGTACTTC. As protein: CAISLAGGPDETQYF.

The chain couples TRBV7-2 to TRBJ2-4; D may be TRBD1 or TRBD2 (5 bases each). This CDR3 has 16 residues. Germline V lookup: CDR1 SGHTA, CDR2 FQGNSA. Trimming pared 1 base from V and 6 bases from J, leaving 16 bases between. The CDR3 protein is CASSLGPSRGGNIQYF. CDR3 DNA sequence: TGTGCCAGCAGCTTAGGGCCGTCGAGGGGCGGAAACATTCAGTACTTC.

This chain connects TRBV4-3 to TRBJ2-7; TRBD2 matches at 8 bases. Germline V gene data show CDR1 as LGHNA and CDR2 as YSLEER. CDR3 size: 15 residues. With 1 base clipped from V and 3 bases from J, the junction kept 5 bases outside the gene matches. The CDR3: CASSQVLAGGYEQYF. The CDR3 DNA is TGCGCCAGCAGCCAAGTCCTAGCGGGTGGCTACGAGCAGTACTTC.

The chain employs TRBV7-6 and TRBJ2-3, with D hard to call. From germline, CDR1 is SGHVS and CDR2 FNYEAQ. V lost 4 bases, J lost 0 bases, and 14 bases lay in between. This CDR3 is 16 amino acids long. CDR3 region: CASSSPIGLSTDTQYF. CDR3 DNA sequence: TGTGCCAGCAGCTCGCCGATCGGCCTAAGCACAGATACGCAGTATTTT.

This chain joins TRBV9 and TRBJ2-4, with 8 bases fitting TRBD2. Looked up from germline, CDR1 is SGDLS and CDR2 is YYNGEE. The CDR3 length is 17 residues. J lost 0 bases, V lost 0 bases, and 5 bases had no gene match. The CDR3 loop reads CASSVGLAGLAKNIQYF. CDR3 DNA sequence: TGTGCCAGCAGCGTAGGGCTAGCGGGTCTAGCCAAAAACATTCAGTACTTC.

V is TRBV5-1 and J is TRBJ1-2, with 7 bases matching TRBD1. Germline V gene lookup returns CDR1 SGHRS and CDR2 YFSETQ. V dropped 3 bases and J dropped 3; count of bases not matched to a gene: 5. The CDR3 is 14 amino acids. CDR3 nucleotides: TGCGCCAGCAGCTCCGGACAGGACTACTATGGCTACACCTTC. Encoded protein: CASSSGQDYYGYTF.

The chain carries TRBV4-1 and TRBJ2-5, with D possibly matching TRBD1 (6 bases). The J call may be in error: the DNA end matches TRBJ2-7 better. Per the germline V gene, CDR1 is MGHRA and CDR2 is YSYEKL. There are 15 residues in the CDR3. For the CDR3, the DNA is TGCGCCAGCAGCCTTCCACAGTCAGGGGTTTACGAGCAGTACTTC. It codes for CASSLPQSGVYEQYF.

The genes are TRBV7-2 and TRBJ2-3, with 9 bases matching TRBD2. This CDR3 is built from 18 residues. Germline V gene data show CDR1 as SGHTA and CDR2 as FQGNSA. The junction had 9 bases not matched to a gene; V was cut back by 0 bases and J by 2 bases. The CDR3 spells CASSLAGGGGVYTDTQYF. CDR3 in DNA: TGTGCCAGCAGCTTAGCAGGCGGCGGGGGGGTGTACACAGATACGCAGTATTTT.

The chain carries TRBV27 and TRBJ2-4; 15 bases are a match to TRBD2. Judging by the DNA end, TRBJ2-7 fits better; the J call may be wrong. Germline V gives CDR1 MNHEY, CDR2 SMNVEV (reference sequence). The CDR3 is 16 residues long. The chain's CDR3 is CASSFLRTSGGDEQYF. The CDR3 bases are TGTGCCAGCAGTTTCCTCCGGACTAGCGGGGGGGACGAGCAGTACTTC.